This T cell receptor beta chain was captured in a study of T cell responses to AZD1222 COVID-19 vaccine. Findings of the study overall: Repertoire sampling happened only post peak T cell response.

V was clipped by 3 bases and J by 6 bases; unmatched bases: 8. The CDR3 has 16 amino acids. Looked up from germline, CDR1 is SGHAT and CDR2 is FQDESV (reference sequence). The protocol was immunoSEQ multiplex PCR, while the TCRdb copy is restricted to in-frame clones and leaves out a portion. Of roughly 200,000 clones listed, about 93% are singletons. Remarks on this clone: What it binds is not known.

The specimen comprised peripheral blood, sampled on day 0 of MenACWY control vaccination. This clonotype was sampled from an adult in good health. The chain has TRBV11-1 and TRBJ1-6; 7 positions match TRBD1. In DNA form, the CDR3 reads TGTGCCAGCAGCTTCCGACGGGACAGTATTAATTCACCCCTCCACTTT. Encoded protein: CASSFRRDSINSPLHF. The entire variable domain, with the rest obtained from reference TRBV11-1 and TRBJ1-6, is as follows: EAEVAQSPRYKITEKSQAVAFWCDPISGHATLYWYRQILGQGPELLVQFQDESVVDDSQLPKDRFSAERLKGVDSTLKIQPAELGDSAMYLCASSFRRDSINSPLHFGNGTRLTVT.